The 15 T cell receptor beta chains reported below all come from one sample, sequenced in a study of long-term antiretroviral therapy in people with HIV. A v3.0 immunoSEQ assay was performed at survey level. This table comes from immunoSEQ multiplex PCR, and its TCRdb copy is limited to in-frame clones, with some not included. Here the sample spans about 39,000 clones, 85% being singletons. The sample here was unsorted PBMCs, taken 3.1 years after starting antiretroviral therapy. These receptors were collected from a woman aged 45 to 65 with HIV.

This rearrangement joins TRBV19 to TRBJ2-4; TRBD1 aligns across 8 bases. J gave up 7 bases and V 9 bases, and 8 bases lay outside the gene matches. Per germline, CDR1 LNHDA and CDR2 SQIVND (reference sequence). The CDR3 is made up of 13 amino acids. CDR3: CASLRTGSNIQYF. DNA of the CDR3: TGTGCCAGCCTGCGGACAGGGTCGAACATTCAGTACTTC.

This sequence joins TRBV5-1 and TRBJ2-7; no clear D. CDR3 length equals 11 residues. CDR1 is SGHRS and CDR2 is YFSETQ in the germline V gene. Trimming stripped 2 bases from V and 3 bases from J, with 3 bases between. CDR3 loop: CASSLHYEQYF. The CDR3 DNA follows: TGCGCCAGCAGCTTACACTACGAGCAGTACTTC.

The chain uses TRBV18 and TRBJ1-1; D gene ambiguous. Germline CDR1 and CDR2: KGHSH and LQKENI. V shed 1 base and J shed 1 base, with 7 bases lying between them. CDR3 length: 14 residues. The CDR3 DNA reads TGTGCCAGCTCACCACGGGAGGGGAACACTGAAGCTTTCTTT. It is translated as CASSPREGNTEAFF.

This clone came up once. The CDR3 DNA is TGTGCCAGCAGTCCGGGGGACAGACCTGAAGCTTTCTTT. This encodes CASSPGDRPEAFF. This chain joins TRBV6-6 and TRBJ1-1; 7 positions agree with TRBD1. Germline trimming cut 5 bases from V and 6 bases from J; bases unmatched to any gene: 6. CDR1 is MNHNY, CDR2 SVGAGI, per germline (reference sequence). The CDR3 runs 13 residues.

The CDR3 region has the DNA TGCGCCAGCAGCCACCGGGACAGGGGGTTGACAGATACGCAGTATTTT. Amino acids: CASSHRDRGLTDTQYF. The J gene is TRBJ2-3, the V gene TRBV4-1, with 11 bases lining up with TRBD1. Trimming cost V 3 bases and J 3 bases; bases outside gene matches: 5. CDR1 is MGHRA, CDR2 YSYEKL, per germline. CDR3 length equals 16 residues.

About this clone itself: One end of the junction does not line up with germline, which may come from a read error. The chain is built from TRBV29-1 and TRBJ1-1; possible D gene TRBD1, 5 bases. Germline CDR1 SQVTM, CDR2 ANQGSEA. The CDR3 runs to 14 residues. The CDR3 DNA sequence: TGCAGCGTTGAAGATTCTCCAGGGAACGCTGAAGCTTTCTTT. This translates into CSVEDSPGNAEAFF.

This clone was recorded once. This chain connects TRBV5-1 to TRBJ1-1; D may be TRBD1 (6 bases). With 1 base removed from V and 7 bases from J, the gap between germline ends came to 17 bases. CDR1 and CDR2 (germline): SGHRS, YFSETQ. The CDR3 has 15 amino acids. The CDR3 coding sequence is TGCGCCAGCAGCTTGAGATCCGGCGGGACATTTGAAGCTTTCTTT. Translated, it gives CASSLRSGGTFEAFF.

This clone has more than one count but fewer than ten. The V and J genes are TRBV4-2 and TRBJ1-3, with D unclear. CDR3 length equals 13 residues. V was clipped by 4 bases and J by 4 bases, with 8 bases between them. From germline, CDR1 is LGHNA and CDR2 YNFKEQ. The CDR3, as DNA: TGTGCCAGCAGCCGAAACGGGGGAAACACCATATATTTT. Translated: CASSRNGGNTIYF.

The J gene is TRBJ1-4, the V gene TRBV9, with 7 bases matching TRBD1. CDR1 is SGDLS and CDR2 is YYNGEE in the germline V gene. The CDR3 is made up of 15 amino acids. Trimming cost V 3 bases and J 6 bases; bases outside gene matches: 8. The chain's CDR3 is CASSGKTGSDEKLFF. The CDR3 DNA reads TGTGCCAGCAGCGGTAAGACAGGGAGTGATGAAAAACTGTTTTTT.

This clone appeared once. V gene TRBV6-1 combines with J gene TRBJ1-5, with D uncertain. V was shortened by 3 bases and J by 6 bases, with 6 bases between the two germline ends. CDR3 length equals 12 residues. Germline lookup yields CDR1 MNHNS and CDR2 SASEGT. DNA for the CDR3: TGTGCCAGCAGTGATCGGGTTCAGCCCCAGCATTTT. It codes for CASSDRVQPQHF.

The gene calls are TRBV9 and TRBJ2-3; possible D gene TRBD2, 7 bases. Trimming removed 1 base from V and 4 bases from J, with 13 bases in between. This CDR3 region has 15 residues. Per germline, CDR1 SGDLS and CDR2 YYNGEE. The CDR3 DNA is TGTGCCAGCAGCGTATTCGGGGGGCCATCAGATACGCAGTATTTT. Encoded protein: CASSVFGGPSDTQYF.

The V and J genes are TRBV7-2 and TRBJ2-2; 9 bases are a match to TRBD2. This CDR3 spans 17 amino acids. The V gene's germline CDR1 is SGHTA and CDR2 FQGNSA. Unmatched junction bases numbered 11, after V lost 5 bases and J lost 4 bases. CDR3 DNA sequence: TGTGCCAGCAGCCCAAGGGGGGCGGGGGGGCCCACCGGGGAGCTGTTTTTT. Its translation is CASSPRGAGGPTGELFF.

The rearrangement uses TRBV19 and TRBJ1-5; the D is unclear. V gave up 3 bases and J gave up 2 bases, with 17 bases separating them. Germline CDR1 and CDR2: LNHDA and SQIVND (reference sequence). The CDR3 extends over 17 amino acids. CDR3 residues: CASSIGVSGVRNQPQHF. The CDR3 DNA follows: TGTGCCAGTAGTATCGGTGTCTCGGGCGTTCGCAATCAGCCCCAGCATTTT.

CDR3 sequence reads: CANRPERAYTEAFF. CDR3 in DNA: TGTGCCAATCGCCCCGAGCGTGCGTACACTGAAGCTTTCTTT. The chain links TRBV6-6 to TRBJ1-1, with D unclear. Trimming took 10 bases from V and 3 from J, leaving 18 bases between them. Germline V gene sequence: CDR1 MNHNY, CDR2 SVGAGI (reference sequence). This CDR3 has 14 residues.

The J gene is TRBJ2-5, the V gene TRBV27; 9 bases fit TRBD1. Germline V CDR1 and CDR2: MNHEY, SMNVEV (reference sequence). J gave up 4 bases and V 3 bases, and 9 bases lay outside the gene matches. CDR3 length: 16 residues. The CDR3: CASSFASGTGRETQYF. In nucleotides, the CDR3 is TGTGCCAGCAGTTTCGCCTCAGGGACAGGGAGAGAGACCCAGTACTTC.